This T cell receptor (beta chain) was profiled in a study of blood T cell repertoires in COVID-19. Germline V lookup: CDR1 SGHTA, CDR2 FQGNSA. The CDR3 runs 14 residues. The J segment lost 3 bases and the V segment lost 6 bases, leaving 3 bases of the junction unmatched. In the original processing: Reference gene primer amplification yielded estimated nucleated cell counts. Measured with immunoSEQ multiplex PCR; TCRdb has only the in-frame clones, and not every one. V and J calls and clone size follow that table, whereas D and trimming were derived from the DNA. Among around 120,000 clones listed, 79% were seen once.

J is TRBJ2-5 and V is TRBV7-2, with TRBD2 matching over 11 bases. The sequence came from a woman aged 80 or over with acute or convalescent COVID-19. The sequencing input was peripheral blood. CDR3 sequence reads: CASRLGLAEETQYF. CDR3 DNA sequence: TGTGCCAGCAGACTGGGACTAGCGGAAGAGACCCAGTACTTC. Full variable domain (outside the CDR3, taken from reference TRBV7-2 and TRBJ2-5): GAGVSQSPSNKVTEKGKDVELRCDPISGHTALYWYRQSLGQGLEFLIYFQGNSAPDKSGLPSDRFSAERTGGSVSTLTIQRTQQEDSAVYLCASRLGLAEETQYFGPGTRLLVL.